This T cell receptor (beta chain) was identified in a study of early T cells in non-severe SARS-CoV-2 infection. Findings of the study overall: VDJdb matching favored anti-spike CD8 responses, missing private and CD4 specificities.

TCRdb called the 5' RACE reads again in MiXCR, with one record for every CDR3 protein. Of approximately 27,000 distinct CDR3 sequences in the sample, about 4.6% were seen once. The length of the CDR3 is 14 residues. The germline gives CDR1 SQVTM, CDR2 ANQGSEA. V was cut by 5 bases and J by 8 bases, with 21 bases left in between. In this sample, this clonotype turned up many times. Its antigen is unidentified. Sequencing used whole blood. The sequence derives from an adult who was a healthcare worker with PCR-confirmed SARS-CoV-2 infection or an uninfected control (not recorded which). This chain connects TRBV29-1 to TRBJ1-1, with D possibly matching TRBD1 (5 bases). CDR3 loop: CSVHKPLQGSEAFF. CDR3 nucleotides: TGCAGCGTTCACAAACCTCTGCAGGGTTCGGAAGCTTTCTTT.